This T cell receptor beta chain was sequenced during a study of blood T cell repertoires in COVID-19. Study information: There were acute and convalescent COVID-19 samples, and they came from the United States, Italy and Spain.

Clones were read by immunoSEQ multiplex PCR, and TCRdb kept only the in-frame ones, dropping some. There are about 240,000 clones in the sample; about nine tenths occur only once, and 7.2% lies in the top ten. Sequencing input: peripheral blood. The receptor comes from a man in his 60s who had recovered from COVID-19.

CDR3 residues: CASRPQGAVDGYTF. The CDR3 DNA is TGTGCCAGCAGACCACAGGGGGCGGTTGATGGCTACACCTTC. J is TRBJ1-2 and V is TRBV7-9; 9 nucleotides line up with TRBD1. The CDR3 is made up of 14 amino acids. In germline, CDR1 is SEHNR, CDR2 FQNEAQ (reference sequence). V lost 6 bases and J lost 6; bases outside the gene matches: 8.